These 30 T cell receptor beta chains share one sample of origin, sequenced in a study of T cell repertoires in cytomegalovirus infection. TCRdb itself ran the reads through MiXCR, one entry per CDR3 protein. The sample contains around 430,000 distinct CDR3 sequences, approximately 46% of which appear only once. For these TCRs, the target antigens are not known. The sample consisted of cultured PBMCs, taken from culture after CMV antigen stimulation. These receptors were taken from a human donor in good health (CMV status not recorded). Some clones in this sample may be carry-over from other donors' samples.

This chain links TRBV7-9 with TRBJ2-7, with 7 bases that match TRBD1. The V gene end was trimmed by 6 bases and the J gene end by 1 base; junction bases not matched to a gene: 3. The CDR3 spans 13 residues. Germline CDR1 SEHNR, CDR2 FQNEAQ (reference sequence). CDR3 DNA sequence: TGTGCCAGCAGGCCGGGACAGTCCTACGAGCAGTACTTC. Protein product: CASRPGQSYEQYF.

The chain uses TRBV7-6 and TRBJ1-1, with D possibly TRBD1 on 5 matching bases. Trimming stripped 1 base from V and 8 bases from J, with 11 bases between. This CDR3 is 13 amino acids long. Germline V gives CDR1 SGHVS, CDR2 FNYEAQ. DNA for the CDR3: TGTGCCAGCAGCTTAGGGGGGAAACCCGAAGCTTTCTTT. This translates into CASSLGGKPEAFF.

The V gene is TRBV10-3, the J gene TRBJ1-2; possibly TRBD1 for D (6 bases). V was clipped by 2 bases and J by 4 bases, with 11 bases between them. The CDR3 is made up of 14 amino acids. Germline CDR1 reads ENHRY; CDR2 reads SYGVKD. The CDR3 protein is CAISETLDSYGYTF. CDR3 nucleotide sequence: TGTGCCATCAGTGAGACCCTGGACAGCTATGGCTACACCTTC.

The rearrangement joins TRBV20-1 to TRBJ2-3, with 12 bases identical to TRBD1. Unmatched junction bases numbered 2, after V lost 0 bases and J lost 4 bases. The germline CDR1 and CDR2 sequences are DFQATT and SNEGSKA (reference sequence). This CDR3 region has 15 residues. CDR3 sequence: CSARDGTGGADTQYF. The DNA of the CDR3 is TGCAGTGCTAGAGATGGGACAGGGGGCGCAGATACGCAGTATTTT.

V is TRBV2 and J is TRBJ2-1; D remains ambiguous. In germline, CDR1 is SNHLY, CDR2 FYNNEI. Trimming shortened V by 7 bases and J by 8 bases, and 18 bases separated the two germline ends. The CDR3 has 14 residues. The CDR3, as DNA: TGTGCCAGCACCGACGCAGACCGGTCGTATGAGCAGTTCTTC. This gives the protein CASTDADRSYEQFF.

The chain carries TRBV2 and TRBJ2-1; 7 nucleotides line up with TRBD2. V trimming: 4 bases; J trimming: 7 bases; junction bases outside the gene matches: 7. Germline-derived CDR1 and CDR2 are SNHLY and FYNNEI. The CDR3 has 14 amino acids. CDR3 nucleotide sequence: TGTGCCAGCAGTGGGGCGGGGGACTTGAATGAGCAGTTCTTC. It encodes CASSGAGDLNEQFF.

CDR3 protein: CAIWDSTYNEQFF. CDR3 nucleotide sequence: TGTGCCATCTGGGACAGTACCTACAATGAGCAGTTCTTC. The chain couples TRBV10-3 to TRBJ2-1, with 7 bases aligning to TRBD1. J gave up 2 bases and V 8 bases, and 3 bases lay outside the gene matches. CDR1 is ENHRY, CDR2 SYGVKD, per germline. This CDR3 region has 13 residues.

This clonotype showed up just a few times. The rearrangement joins TRBV7-2 to TRBJ2-5; 9 bases line up with TRBD2. V shed 1 base, J shed 8 bases, and the junction held 5 bases outside the gene matches. CDR3 size: 14 residues. Germline V gene data show CDR1 as SGHTA and CDR2 as FQGNSA. CDR3 loop: CASSLGGGAGTQYF. CDR3 coding DNA: TGTGCCAGCAGCTTAGGCGGGGGGGCCGGAACCCAGTACTTC.

The chain combines TRBV7-2 with TRBJ2-2; the D is unclear. Germline V gene lookup returns CDR1 SGHTA and CDR2 FQGNSA. The CDR3 contains 16 residues. Between the trimmed V and J ends, which lost 3 bases and 0 bases, there was a span of 11 bases. The CDR3 nucleotides read TGTGCCAGCAGCTTTTATGCCGGACCGAACACCGGGGAGCTGTTTTTT. This translates into CASSFYAGPNTGELFF.

This chain links TRBV12-3 or TRBV12-4 with TRBJ1-6; D gene ambiguous. The CDR3 spans 14 residues. Trimming removed 7 bases at V and 4 bases at J, with 11 bases between. The DNA for the CDR3 is TGTGCCAGCACCATTAGGGATTATAATTCACCCCTCCACTTT. Its translation is CASTIRDYNSPLHF.

This clonotype was detected a few times. This chain connects TRBV7-6 to TRBJ1-1; D gene uncertain. The CDR3 runs to 13 residues. Germline V gives CDR1 SGHVS, CDR2 FNYEAQ. With 2 bases removed from V and 1 base from J, the gap between germline ends came to 5 bases. The chain's CDR3 is CASSLWANTEAFF. In nucleotides, the CDR3 is TGTGCCAGCAGCTTATGGGCGAACACTGAAGCTTTCTTT.

This sequence joins TRBV25-1 and TRBJ1-2; 8 nucleotides line up with TRBD1. The germline V gene encodes CDR1 MGHDK and CDR2 SYGVNS. This CDR3 has 16 amino acids. Losses at the gene ends were 4 bases for V and 1 base for J; bases not matched to a gene: 8. The CDR3, as DNA: TGTGCCAGCAGTGGGCAGGGGACAGGACGTAACTATGGCTACACCTTC. This encodes CASSGQGTGRNYGYTF.

Of note for this clonotype: A read error may account for a junction end that differs from germline. V usage is TRBV7-9 and J usage is TRBJ1-4, with D perhaps matching TRBD1 (6 bases). The V gene's germline CDR1 is SEHNR and CDR2 FQNEAQ (reference sequence). The CDR3 consists of 17 residues. The CDR3 spells CASSLARQVATNEKLFF. In DNA form, the CDR3 reads TGTGCCAGCAGCCTAGCCCGACAGGTTGCAACTAATGAAAAACTGTTTTTT.

The chain employs TRBV7-2 and TRBJ2-5; unclear D gene. The CDR3 is 16 amino acids. V lost 1 base to trimming and J lost 0 bases, with 12 bases between them. Germline CDR1 SGHTA, CDR2 FQGNSA. CDR3 protein: CASSLVSRGDQETQYF. The CDR3 nucleotides are TGTGCCAGCAGCTTAGTAAGTCGCGGCGACCAAGAGACCCAGTACTTC.

The CDR3 DNA reads as TGTGCCAGCAGCCCCTCATCCGACGGGGGGACCCAGTACTTC. This codes for CASSPSSDGGTQYF. V gene TRBV7-2 combines with J gene TRBJ2-5, with TRBD2 as a possible D gene (6 bases). The CDR3 contains 14 residues. Germline V gene sequence: CDR1 SGHTA, CDR2 FQGNSA. V was clipped by 5 bases and J by 7 bases, with 17 bases between them. Using reference TRBV7-2 and TRBJ2-5 for the parts outside the CDR3, the full variable domain is GAGVSQSPSNKVTEKGKDVELRCDPISGHTALYWYRQSLGQGLEFLIYFQGNSAPDKSGLPSDRFSAERTGGSVSTLTIQRTQQEDSAVYLCASSPSSDGGTQYFGPGTRLLVL.

Many counts were recorded for this clonotype. This chain uses TRBV7-2 with TRBJ1-3; unclear D gene. The CDR3 is 15 amino acids. Germline CDR1 reads SGHTA; CDR2 reads FQGNSA. With 5 bases removed from V and 5 bases from J, the gap between germline ends came to 16 bases. The CDR3 sequence: CASSRGPWERNTIYF. Here the CDR3 DNA reads TGTGCCAGCAGCAGAGGACCCTGGGAGAGAAACACCATATATTTT.

A few counts support this clonotype. The chain combines TRBV11-3 with TRBJ2-7; 7 nucleotides match TRBD2. Germline CDR1 and CDR2: SGHNT and YENEEA. With V trimmed by 5 bases and J by 6 bases, 13 bases remained unmatched. The CDR3 contains 15 residues. CDR3 sequence (DNA): TGTGCCAGCAGCCCGACGAGCGGGATGGGGTCCGAGCAGTACTTC. It is translated as CASSPTSGMGSEQYF. Full variable domain (rest looked up from reference TRBV11-3 and TRBJ2-7): EAGVVQSPRYKIIEKKQPVAFWCNPISGHNTLYWYLQNLGQGPELLIRYENEEAVDDSQLPKDRFSAERLKGVDSTLKIQPAELGDSAVYLCASSPTSGMGSEQYFGPGTRLTVT.

The chain carries TRBV7-2 and TRBJ2-7; 12 bases are a match to TRBD2. The CDR3 totals 16 residues. The V gene end was trimmed by 1 base and the J gene end by 5 bases; junction bases not matched to a gene: 6. Germline-derived CDR1 and CDR2 are SGHTA and FQGNSA. CDR3 loop: CASSLGLAGDRHEQYF. The DNA of the CDR3 is TGTGCCAGCAGCTTAGGACTAGCGGGAGACAGACACGAGCAGTACTTC.

This sequence joins TRBV20-1 and TRBJ1-1; no reliable D call. This CDR3 contains 13 residues. The V end lost 5 bases, the J end lost 4 bases, and 14 bases lay between the germline ends. CDR1 is DFQATT and CDR2 is SNEGSKA in the germline V gene (reference sequence). The CDR3 reads CSAERLGITEAFF. CDR3 DNA sequence: TGCAGTGCTGAACGTTTGGGGATCACTGAAGCTTTCTTT.

The CDR3 is CASSEGQRQETQYF. CDR3 DNA sequence: TGTGCCAGCAGTGAGGGACAGAGACAAGAGACCCAGTACTTC. J is TRBJ2-5 and V is TRBV2; 7 bases are shared with TRBD1. Germline V gene lookup returns CDR1 SNHLY and CDR2 FYNNEI. CDR3 size: 14 residues. V was clipped by 3 bases and J by 2 bases; unmatched bases: 3.

The rearrangement links TRBV6-1 to TRBJ1-1, with no clear D. The CDR3 is 15 amino acids. V lost 7 bases and J lost 4, with 19 bases in between. Germline CDR1 reads MNHNS; CDR2 reads SASEGT. CDR3 protein: CASTFTPGGSTEAFF. CDR3 nucleotide sequence: TGTGCCAGCACCTTCACCCCGGGAGGGAGCACTGAAGCTTTCTTT.

This clonotype was seen a handful of times. The rearrangement joins TRBV7-9 to TRBJ2-3; D remains unclear. CDR1 is SEHNR and CDR2 is FQNEAQ in the germline V gene (reference sequence). The CDR3 sequence is 12 residues long. V dropped 2 bases and J dropped 6 bases, with 6 bases sitting between them. The CDR3 DNA reads as TGTGCCAGCAGCTTAAGATACGATACGCAGTATTTT. It is translated as CASSLRYDTQYF.

This clonotype was picked up a small number of times. The chain recombines TRBV7-6 with TRBJ2-5; TRBD1 or TRBD2 may be the D gene (5 bases each). Germline CDR1 SGHVS, CDR2 FNYEAQ. Deletions cut 5 bases from V and 7 bases from J, with 26 bases between. The CDR3 extends over 17 amino acids. Written as DNA, the CDR3 is TGTGCCAGCAGCCCAATATCCGGGACGGATTTTTTGGGGACCCAGTACTTC. Protein: CASSPISGTDFLGTQYF.

The V call is TRBV7-9, the J call TRBJ1-4; D might be TRBD1 (5 bases). The V gene lost 4 bases and the J gene lost 6 bases, with 12 bases spanning the gap. CDR3 size: 14 residues. Germline V gene data show CDR1 as SEHNR and CDR2 as FQNEAQ (reference sequence). As DNA, the CDR3 is TGTGCCAGCAGCTCGACAGCCACAGATGAAAAACTGTTTTTT. Translation: CASSSTATDEKLFF. The entire variable domain, with the rest obtained from reference TRBV7-9 and TRBJ1-4, is as follows: DTGVSQNPRHKITKRGQNVTFRCDPISEHNRLYWYRQTLGQGPEFLTYFQNEAQLEKSRLLSDRFSAERPKGSFSTLEIQRTEQGDSAMYLCASSSTATDEKLFFGSGTQLSVL.

The V gene is TRBV25-1, the J gene TRBJ2-3, with D perhaps being TRBD1 or TRBD2 (5 bases each). The CDR3 spans 17 residues. Germline-derived CDR1 and CDR2 are MGHDK and SYGVNS. Trimming left V 2 bases short and J 3 bases short, with 18 bases between. The CDR3 DNA is TGTGCCAGCAGTGAAAAAGTGGGGACCTACCTGACAGATACGCAGTATTTT. Its protein product is CASSEKVGTYLTDTQYF.

The genes are TRBV20-1 and TRBJ2-3, with TRBD2 identical over 16 bases. CDR1 is DFQATT, CDR2 SNEGSKA, per germline (reference sequence). The CDR3 has 16 residues. Trimming cost V 6 bases and J 6 bases; bases outside gene matches: 9. The CDR3 DNA is TGCAGTGCGGGCGGGACTAGCGGGAGGGCCGGGGATACGCAGTATTTT. This codes for CSAGGTSGRAGDTQYF.

The V call is TRBV18, the J call TRBJ2-2; D unresolved. V was trimmed by 6 bases and J by 0 bases, leaving 11 bases between them. This CDR3 region has 15 residues. Germline values: CDR1 KGHSH, CDR2 LQKENI. In DNA form, the CDR3 reads TGTGCCAGCTCGGACGGAGTCCCGAACACCGGGGAGCTGTTTTTT. This gives the protein CASSDGVPNTGELFF.

This clonotype occurred a few times. This chain links TRBV12-3 or TRBV12-4 with TRBJ1-2, with D possibly matching TRBD1 (6 bases). The CDR3 is 15 residues long. V was trimmed by 7 bases and J by 4 bases, leaving 19 bases between them. CDR3: CASTLGGKKVYGYTF. The DNA for the CDR3 is TGTGCCAGCACCCTCGGGGGCAAGAAGGTCTATGGCTACACCTTC.

This clonotype was seen just once. V and J are TRBV5-1 and TRBJ1-2, with D perhaps matching TRBD1 (5 bases). The germline gives CDR1 SGHRS, CDR2 YFSETQ. V lost 0 bases, J lost 6 bases, and 12 bases lay in between. The CDR3 contains 14 residues. CDR3 residues: CASSLDRQQDGYTF. As DNA, the CDR3 is TGCGCCAGCAGCTTGGACAGGCAGCAGGATGGCTACACCTTC. Filled out from reference TRBV5-1 and TRBJ1-2, the complete variable domain reads KAGVTQTPRYLIKTRGQQVTLSCSPISGHRSVSWYQQTPGQGLQFLFEYFSETQRNKGNFPGRFSGRQFSNSRSEMNVSTLELGDSALYLCASSLDRQQDGYTFGSGTRLTVV.

The chain has TRBV10-3 and TRBJ1-1; the D is unclear. The CDR3 totals 14 residues. V was clipped by 6 bases and J by 0 bases, with 11 bases between them. Germline-derived CDR1 and CDR2 are ENHRY and SYGVKD. CDR3 DNA sequence: TGTGCCATCAGGGGGAGTGTCATGAACACTGAAGCTTTCTTT. Its translation: CAIRGSVMNTEAFF.